These T cell receptor beta chains were read from a single sample in a study of cytomegalovirus exposure and HLA in healthy donors. Here immunoSEQ multiplex PCR was the method, and the copy in TCRdb shows in-frame clones only, minus some. This sample contains fewer than 110,000 clones. The sequenced sample consisted of PBMCs. Receptors were obtained from a man aged 40-49 years in good health and CMV-seronegative. The CDR3 runs from the conserved cysteine through the conserved F or W. Fields, in order: CDR3 length, V gene, D gene, J gene, CDR3 DNA, CDR3 protein. The D gene is left open where the match is weak.

15	TRBV7-9	.	TRBJ2-2	TGTGCCAGCAGCTTTGGGGGGTACGACACCGGGGAGCTGTTTTTT	CASSFGGYDTGELFF
14	TRBV30	TRBD2	TRBJ2-1	TGTGCCTGCCCCGGACTAGCGGGCTTTGGGGAGCAGTTCTTC	CACPGLAGFGEQFF
13	TRBV28	.	TRBJ1-1	TGTGCCAGCACGGGGATGAGGAACACTGAAGCTTTCTTT	CASTGMRNTEAFF
12	TRBV6-1	.	TRBJ2-2	TGTGCCAGCAGTGAGTTTACTGTAGAGCTGTTTTTT	CASSEFTVELFF
16	TRBV6-5	.	TRBJ1-1	TGTGCCAGCAGTTACTCACTCGGCGGATCCCGACCTGAAGCTTTCTTT	CASSYSLGGSRPEAFF
14	TRBV5-1	TRBD2	TRBJ2-5	TGCGCCAGCAGCTCTAGCGGGAGCTGGGAGACCCAGTACTTC	CASSSSGSWETQYF
16	TRBV21-1	.	TRBJ2-5	TGTGCCAGCAGCAAAGTGGGCGCAGGCCCAGAGGAGACCCAGTACTTC	CASSKVGAGPEETQYF
18	TRBV18	.	TRBJ1-2	TGTGCCAGCTCACCCGCAGGTACGGGCGGGGGCGCGTCCTATGGCTACACCTTC	CASSPAGTGGGASYGYTF
16	TRBV7-9	TRBD1	TRBJ2-7	TGTGCCAGCAGCCCAAATGAATGGGACAGAACCTACGAGCAGTACTTC	CASSPNEWDRTYEQYF
13	TRBV7-2	TRBD1	TRBJ1-1	TGTGCCAGCAGTTCGTACAGGGGTACTGAAGCTTTCTTT	CASSSYRGTEAFF
15	TRBV2	.	TRBJ2-5	TGTGCCAGCAGTGTAAGGGGAACCCCCGGGGAGACCCAGTACTTC	CASSVRGTPGETQYF
13	TRBV28	TRBD1	TRBJ2-7	TGTGCCAGCAGATCCGGGACAGCCTACGAGCAGTACTTC	CASRSGTAYEQYF
14	TRBV6-5	TRBD1	TRBJ2-7	TGTGCCAGCAGCCGAGACAGGGTGTCCTACGAGCAGTACTTC	CASSRDRVSYEQYF
15	TRBV2	.	TRBJ2-6	TGTGCCACCATGGAGGGTGTCTCTGGGGCCAACGTCCTGACTTTC	CATMEGVSGANVLTF